These 4 T cell receptor beta chains came from one sample sequenced in a study of blood T cell repertoires in COVID-19 (TCRdb year 2020). The method behind the library was the immunoSEQ multiplex PCR assay. The immuneACCESS repertoire file appears here via TCRdb, limited to in-frame rearrangements. These files lack a portion of the clones; in checked studies, under half of the deficit traces to unresolved V genes, and the cause of the others is not known. The table for this sample lists under 200,000 clones; more than 75% of them were counted only once. Roughly 2% of the sample is taken by the ten largest. The specimen was peripheral blood. Receptors originate from a man aged 45-65 years who had recovered from COVID-19.

The V gene is TRBV28, the J gene TRBJ1-2; 10 positions match TRBD1. The CDR3 totals 15 residues. Unmatched junction bases numbered 8, after V lost 5 bases and J lost 5 bases. The germline CDR1 and CDR2 sequences are MDHEN and SYDVKM. CDR3: CASSLSGQGGYGYTF. The CDR3 DNA follows: TGTGCCAGCAGTCTATCCGGACAGGGGGGGTATGGCTACACCTTC.

The chain uses TRBV4-1 and TRBJ2-5; 11 nucleotides agree with TRBD2. J gave up 2 bases and V 6 bases, and 5 bases lay outside the gene matches. The CDR3 spans 15 residues. Germline V gene data show CDR1 as MGHRA and CDR2 as YSYEKL. The CDR3 loop is CASSRLAGPQETQYF. The CDR3 bases are TGCGCCAGCAGTCGACTAGCGGGGCCTCAAGAGACCCAGTACTTC.

The chain is built from TRBV6-2 or TRBV6-3 and TRBJ1-1, with 8 bases lining up with TRBD1. The CDR3 covers 18 residues. Per germline, CDR1 MNHEY and CDR2 SVGEGT. V lost 0 bases to trimming and J lost 1 base; unmatched junction nucleotides: 10. The DNA for the CDR3 is TGTGCCAGCAGTTACTCTCATTCCCGTGACAGGGGGAACACTGAAGCTTTCTTT. Translation: CASSYSHSRDRGNTEAFF.

V and J are TRBV30 and TRBJ1-2, with a tentative D call TRBD1 (6 bases). V was shortened by 0 bases and J by 2 bases, with 10 bases between the two germline ends. Germline lookup yields CDR1 GTSNPN and CDR2 SVGIG (reference sequence). The CDR3 contains 14 residues. DNA for the CDR3: TGTGCCTGGAGTGTCGACAGGCCAAACTATGGCTACACCTTC. The encoded protein is CAWSVDRPNYGYTF.